The rows below give T cell receptor beta chains drawn from one sample of a study of T cell responses to AZD1222 COVID-19 vaccine. This table comes from immunoSEQ multiplex PCR, and its TCRdb copy is limited to in-frame clones, with some not included. The table includes about 110,000 clones, 70% to 90% detected once. The specimen comprised peripheral blood, sampled on day 0 of AZD1222 vaccination. The origin of the receptors is an adult in good health. Both conserved end residues are part of each CDR3. Each record gives: clone size, J gene, V gene, D gene, CDR3 protein, CDR3 DNA. The D gene is left open where the match is weak. Part of the rows lack a size; the others show once, few, many or a class for expanded clones.

-	TRBJ1-1	TRBV3-1/TRBV3-2	-	CASCRGRNTEAFF	TGTGCCAGCTGCCGGGGTAGGAACACTGAAGCTTTCTTT
-	TRBJ2-3	TRBV7-9	TRBD2	CASSVSGGSTDTQYF	TGTGCCAGCAGCGTTAGCGGGGGGAGCACAGATACGCAGTATTTT
-	TRBJ2-5	TRBV19	-	CASSTPLGRKETQYF	TGTGCCAGTAGTACGCCCTTGGGGAGAAAAGAGACCCAGTACTTC
-	TRBJ1-6	TRBV3-1/TRBV3-2	TRBD1	CASSRTGDNSPLHF	TGTGCCAGCAGCCGGACAGGGGATAATTCACCCCTCCACTTT
-	TRBJ1-4	TRBV14	-	CASSPGANEKLFF	TGTGCCAGCAGCCCGGGGGCCAATGAAAAACTGTTTTTT
once	TRBJ1-2	TRBV7-3	-	CASSLTGGSYTF	TGTGCCAGCAGCTTAACAGGGGGGAGCTACACCTTC
-	TRBJ2-3	TRBV24-1	-	CATALGASDTDTQYF	TGTGCCACCGCCCTCGGGGCGAGTGACACAGATACGCAGTATTTT
-	TRBJ2-2	TRBV4-2	TRBD2	CASSQDGTTYTGELFF	TGTGCCAGCAGCCAAGATGGGACTACCTACACCGGGGAGCTGTTTTTT
-	TRBJ1-1	TRBV18	-	CASSSSGLGEAFF	TGTGCCAGCTCATCCTCAGGGTTAGGTGAAGCTTTCTTT
-	TRBJ2-1	TRBV3-1/TRBV3-2	TRBD2	CASSQAGGGYNEQFF	TGTGCCAGCAGCCAAGCGGGAGGGGGCTACAATGAGCAGTTCTTC
-	TRBJ1-2	TRBV5-1	-	CASSPILSNGYTF	TGCGCCAGCAGCCCCATCCTTTCCAATGGCTACACCTTC
-	TRBJ1-4	TRBV30	TRBD1	CAWRPGQGWEKLFF	TGTGCCTGGAGGCCGGGACAGGGCTGGGAAAAACTGTTTTTT
-	TRBJ1-6	TRBV27	-	CASSLIRHYNSPLHF	TGTGCCAGCAGTTTAATCCGACATTATAATTCACCCCTCCACTTT
-	TRBJ2-2	TRBV28	-	CASSLNTGELFF	TGTGCCAGCAGTTTAAATACCGGGGAGCTGTTTTTT
-	TRBJ1-6	TRBV2	-	CASKGSVGTGSPLHF	TGTGCCAGCAAGGGGTCCGTCGGAACGGGTTCACCCCTCCACTTT
-	TRBJ1-2	TRBV18	-	CASSPEAVLYGYTF	TGTGCCAGCTCACCCGAAGCAGTACTATATGGCTACACCTTC
-	TRBJ1-1	TRBV27	-	CASSLLSLGPTEAFF	TGTGCCAGCAGTTTGCTCTCCCTCGGACCCACTGAAGCTTTCTTT
-	TRBJ2-6	TRBV10-3	TRBD1	CAIGTWTGGSPSGANVLTF	TGTGCCATCGGGACCTGGACAGGGGGCTCCCCCTCTGGGGCCAACGTCCTGACTTTC